This is a list of T cell receptor beta chains from one sample in a study of blood T cell repertoires in COVID-19. Method: immunoSEQ multiplex PCR; TCRdb's copy keeps in-frame clones and lacks some. The sample carries about 90,000 clones, 60% to 85% recorded once. Sequencing used peripheral blood. These receptors were taken from a woman aged 80 or over with acute or convalescent COVID-19. CDR3s leave out the opening cysteine and the closing phenylalanine or tryptophan. Clone size, where shown, is once, few, many, or a class for clones that have expanded.

size | J | V | CDR3
- | TRBJ1-5 | TRBV6-2/TRBV6-3 | ASSYSGGPQPQH
- | TRBJ2-3 | TRBV14 | ASSQWLADTDTQY
few | TRBJ2-1 | TRBV3-1/TRBV3-2 | ASSRTSGEQF
- | TRBJ2-1 | TRBV11-2 | ASSFQYRGANEQF
- | TRBJ2-7 | TRBV6-2/TRBV6-3 | ASSQGTGGRPEQY
- | TRBJ1-1 | TRBV11-3 | ASSLSPPTEAF
once | TRBJ2-1 | TRBV7-9 | ASSSPITTSGGADEQF
- | TRBJ2-1 | TRBV5-1 | ASSLLPPGGGGSSYNEQF
- | TRBJ1-5 | TRBV3-1/TRBV3-2 | ASSHHSDQPQH
- | TRBJ1-5 | TRBV20-1 | SASQGLYSNQPQH
few | TRBJ1-1 | TRBV6-2/TRBV6-3 | ASSYPPGTGVSGHNTEAF
- | TRBJ1-1 | TRBV11-2 | ASSPTGDSTLNTEAF
- | TRBJ2-7 | TRBV4-1 | ASSQGRTAWNEQY
- | TRBJ2-3 | TRBV12-5 | ASGPGQTDTQY
few | TRBJ2-1 | TRBV15 | ATSKDRGRHNEQF
few | TRBJ1-2 | TRBV9 | ASSAYWTDFYGYT
- | TRBJ2-5 | TRBV9 | ASSVGLGGGTQY
- | TRBJ2-4 | TRBV6-5 | ASSYSGQGKNIQY
- | TRBJ1-1 | TRBV7-2 | ASSLGQFNTEAF
- | TRBJ2-7 | TRBV18 | ASSPGGYEQY
- | TRBJ2-2 | TRBV19 | ASSRDRTIGELF
- | TRBJ1-6 | TRBV27 | ASGMIKGNSPLH
- | TRBJ2-6 | TRBV18 | ASSPAPGQAVSGANVLT
- | TRBJ2-7 | TRBV6-5 | ASNRDSHYEQY
- | TRBJ2-5 | TRBV5-1 | ASSLGSRTSGGLETQY
- | TRBJ2-3 | TRBV4-2 | ASSQEVRGGTDTQY
once | TRBJ2-7 | TRBV4-2 | ASSQGTSFGEQY
- | TRBJ2-2 | TRBV6-5 | ASSFLGGTGELF
- | TRBJ2-7 | TRBV6-1 | ASSEGVGSEQY
- | TRBJ2-6 | TRBV15 | ATSRRGKGSSGANVLT
- | TRBJ2-7 | TRBV29-1 | SVVNSYEQY
few | TRBJ1-4 | TRBV18 | ASSPVAETTNEKLF
- | TRBJ1-5 | TRBV28 | ASSLQYQPQH
- | TRBJ2-7 | TRBV9 | ASSPSSGREEQY
- | TRBJ2-3 | TRBV4-1 | ASSPMDRFSTDTQY
few | TRBJ2-2 | TRBV7-3 | ASSPGLLTGELF
- | TRBJ2-1 | TRBV10-3 | AISGRDNEQF
- | TRBJ2-3 | TRBV7-7 | ASSFGGASTDTQY
few | TRBJ1-5 | TRBV2 | ASKGVDGQNQPQH
- | TRBJ2-5 | TRBV9 | ASSVGGSGIPETQY
- | TRBJ2-7 | TRBV10-3 | AISIPQGDSYEQY
many | TRBJ2-5 | TRBV5-8 | ASSPGETSGVQETQY
- | TRBJ1-3 | TRBV3-1/TRBV3-2 | ASSQQGSGNTIY
- | TRBJ2-1 | TRBV24-1 | ATSDPGRGGYNEQF
- | TRBJ1-2 | TRBV19 | ASSIISSGAGYGYT
few | TRBJ2-1 | TRBV30 | AWRGKVGDYNEQF
- | TRBJ1-6 | TRBV7-9 | ASSSIQGADSPLH
- | TRBJ1-2 | TRBV6-5 | ASSQISQGNYGYT
few | TRBJ2-7 | TRBV2 | ASSVQTGYEQY
few | TRBJ1-1 | TRBV5-4 | ASSPGQGGRGTEAF
once | TRBJ1-2 | TRBV18 | ASSPSESGSYGYT
once | TRBJ1-1 | TRBV3-1/TRBV3-2 | ASTKGQGATRNTEAF